The source of this T cell receptor (beta chain) is a study of blood T cell repertoires in COVID-19. Study-level background: In each case, the material was cDNA or gDNA derived from T cells, B-cell-depleted T cells, or PBMCs.

Libraries were prepared by immunoSEQ multiplex PCR; TCRdb keeps only in-frame clonotypes and omits some of them. The sample includes under 250,000 clones, around 90% of them seen just once. Cohorts were based on clinical histories the participants reported. This receptor was identified in a woman between 40 and 50 years old who had been exposed to COVID-19. Sequenced input: PBMCs or T cells enriched from blood (not recorded which).

This CDR3 reads CASSLGPGPYEQYV. DNA for the CDR3: TGTGCCAGCAGCTTAGGTCCGGGTCCCTACGAGCAGTACGTC. The chain uses TRBV11-3 and TRBJ2-7; D ambiguous. This CDR3 has 14 residues. Germline assignment: CDR1 SGHNT and CDR2 YENEEA. Trimming removed 1 base from V and 2 bases from J, with 9 bases in between.